This TCR beta chain is drawn from a study of blood T cell repertoires in COVID-19. Looked up from germline, CDR1 is SNHLY and CDR2 is FYNNEI. V was cut by 2 bases and J by 3 bases, with 14 bases left in between. This CDR3 spans 16 amino acids. This table comes from immunoSEQ multiplex PCR, and its TCRdb copy is limited to in-frame clones, with some not included. This sample has 200,000 to 300,000 clones; about 91% occur once, and the top ten carry around 1.4%. The sequencing sample was made of peripheral blood. This receptor was identified in a man of 80 years or more with acute or convalescent COVID-19. The chain recombines TRBV2 with TRBJ2-1; D may be TRBD1 (5 bases). This chain's CDR3 is CASSEMSQGYYNEQFF. The CDR3 bases are TGTGCCAGCAGTGAAATGAGCCAGGGATACTACAATGAGCAGTTCTTC.